This record concerns one T cell receptor beta chain sequence. This clone's antigen is unknown. No base quality values were provided; no much bigger clone lies one nucleotide off. Whole blood was collected in K2EDTA tubes by collaborating institutions according to the institutions' own protocols. For TCRbeta analysis, collaborators shipped samples as frozen whole blood, isolated PBMCs, or DNA extracted from either of those sample types. The data derive from a study of blood T cell repertoires in COVID-19 (dated by TCRdb to the early 2020s). Some background on the complete study: Samples covering the acute and convalescent phases of COVID-19 were provided by collaborators in the United States, Italy and Spain. Where available, HLA class I and class II types were taken from metadata supplied by the sample provider and were not determined by assay-based typing. The prospective study material was composed of cDNA or gDNA derived from T cells, B-cell-depleted T cells, or PBMCs. Sample metadata almost always included a de-identified subject ID, COVID-19 status, age in years and sex. Subjects who had been exposed to COVID-19, were actively infected with it, or had recovered from it provided the deeply sampled blood TCRbeta repertoires that made up the dataset. The repertoires were released in a freely available public database meant as a resource for research on the immune response to SARS-CoV-2. Samples were obtained from the ongoing ImmuneRACE study (first 160 participants) and from 950 to 1,500 subjects provided by 6 global collaborators.

TCRbeta CDR3 regions were amplified from genomic DNA by means of the immunoSEQ Assay, a bias-controlled multiplex PCR. In the authors' own workflow: Nucleated cell counts per sample were estimated from amplification of reference gene primers within the assay. To quantify the absolute abundance of each unique TCRbeta CDR3 rearrangement, sequence reads were collapsed and filtered. Productive Simpson clonality was computed per sample as the square root of Simpson's diversity index over productive rearrangements. Sourced from immuneACCESS, this table was stored by TCRdb with only in-frame sequences that have V and J called. A share of the clones is absent; for the studies checked, an unresolved V gene accounts for under half, and the remainder has no known explanation. Clone size and V and J calls were adopted from that table, with D and trimming inferred from the DNA. For this sample there are some 130,000 clones; around 85% appear just once. Roughly a sixth of the sample is held by the ten biggest clonotypes.

Overall study outcomes, separate from this receptor: The amount of clinical and demographic metadata varied by source and participant and was provided uncurated.

The clonotype was recovered from a woman older than 75 with acute or convalescent COVID-19. Sequenced input: peripheral blood.

CDR3 protein: CASIPDRAYGYTF. The DNA sequence reads TGTGCCAGCATACCGGACAGGGCCTATGGCTACACCTTC. Rearrangement joined TRBV6-5 to TRBJ1-2; 8 middle bases align to TRBD1. V loses 7 bases at its end and J loses 4 bases; junction bases beyond the gene matches: 5. Counted from cysteine to phenylalanine, this CDR3 has 13 amino acids. The read is trimmed to its CDR3 DNA, 39 bases read in frame from base 1. Reading the germline V gene gives CDR1 MNHEY and CDR2 SVGAGI.